This entry is about one TCR beta chain. The CDR3 spans 13 residues. V was trimmed by 8 bases and J by 3 bases, leaving 11 bases between them. CDR1 MNHEY and CDR2 SVGAGI come from the germline V gene. The data were obtained in a study of blood T cell repertoires in COVID-19. Whole-study context: Sample material is recorded as cDNA or gDNA derived from T cells, B-cell-depleted T cells, or PBMCs.

This table comes from immunoSEQ multiplex PCR, and its TCRdb copy is limited to in-frame clones, with some not included. The table includes tens of thousands of clones, more than 60% detected once. Sequenced: peripheral blood. The J gene is TRBJ1-3, the V gene TRBV6-5; perhaps TRBD1 as D (5 bases). The clonotype originates from a woman aged 45-65 years with active or convalescent COVID-19. The CDR3 loop reads CASAGGDGNTIYF. CDR3 DNA sequence: TGTGCCAGCGCGGGAGGGGATGGAAACACCATATATTTT.